This TCR beta chain was sequenced in a study of T cell responses to AZD1222 COVID-19 vaccine. With V trimmed by 4 bases and J by 6 bases, 5 bases remained unmatched. CDR1 SNHLY and CDR2 FYNNEI come from the germline V gene. The length of the CDR3 is 13 residues. This clone appeared once. The data were produced by immunoSEQ multiplex PCR, yet TCRdb's version contains in-frame clones alone and is incomplete. The sample has some 64,000 clones; around 84% are singletons. This TCR was sampled from an adult in good health. The material was peripheral blood, obtained on day 0 of AZD1222 vaccination. The V and J genes are TRBV2 and TRBJ2-5; 7 bases are shared with TRBD1. The CDR3 sequence: CASSVETGKTQYF. Written as DNA, the CDR3 is TGTGCCAGCAGTGTAGAGACAGGGAAGACCCAGTACTTC.